The rows below give T cell receptor beta chains drawn from one sample of a study of cytomegalovirus exposure and HLA in healthy donors. Repertoires were generated with immunoSEQ multiplex PCR, while TCRdb's copy carries only in-frame clones and drops some. The sample includes around 350,000 clones, 86% of them seen just once. Sequenced material: PBMCs. The source of these receptors is a woman aged 18-29 years in good health and CMV-seronegative. CDR3s include the opening cysteine and the closing phenylalanine or tryptophan. The D gene is left open where the match is weak. Only part of the rows carry a size: once, few, many, or a class if the clone is expanded.

NA,TRBJ2-1,NA,TRBV4-1,CASSLAFLGSDEQFF,TGCGCCAGCAGCCTGGCCTTTCTCGGGAGCGATGAGCAGTTCTTC
NA,TRBJ2-1,TRBD2,TRBV9,CASSVAGGLASYNEQFF,TGTGCCAGCAGCGTCGCTGGGGGACTAGCGTCCTACAATGAGCAGTTCTTC
NA,TRBJ2-2,TRBD2,TRBV2,CASRLTSANTGELFF,TGTGCCAGCAGACTGACTAGCGCCAACACCGGGGAGCTGTTTTTT
NA,TRBJ1-2,NA,TRBV16,CASSQTGQNYGYTF,TGTGCCAGCAGCCAAACCGGACAGAACTATGGCTACACCTTC
NA,TRBJ1-2,NA,TRBV5-4,CASSPDGSYGYTF,TGTGCCAGCAGCCCGGACGGGAGCTATGGCTACACCTTC
few,TRBJ1-1,NA,TRBV19,CASMNTEAFF,TGTGCCAGCATGAACACTGAAGCTTTCTTT
NA,TRBJ2-3,TRBD1,TRBV2,CASSVTGGTADTQYF,TGTGCCAGCAGTGTTACAGGGGGAACGGCAGATACGCAGTATTTT
NA,TRBJ1-5,NA,TRBV6-5,CAPWHSNQPQHF,TGTGCCCCCTGGCATAGCAATCAGCCCCAGCATTTT
NA,TRBJ1-1,TRBD1,TRBV9,CASSSGQGVAFF,TGTGCCAGCAGTTCCGGACAGGGAGTGGCTTTCTTT
NA,TRBJ1-3,NA,TRBV28,CASSLLGGGIEPGNTIYF,TGTGCCAGCAGTTTGCTAGGGGGGGGAATTGAACCTGGAAACACCATATATTTT
few,TRBJ1-2,NA,TRBV7-2,CASSQTYNYGYTF,TGTGCCAGCAGCCAGACATACAACTATGGCTACACCTTC
NA,TRBJ1-2,TRBD1,TRBV2,CARQGNNYGYTF,TGTGCCAGACAGGGGAATAACTATGGCTACACCTTC
NA,TRBJ2-2,NA,TRBV25-1,CASGKTGSNTGELFF,TGTGCCAGCGGTAAGACAGGTTCGAACACCGGGGAGCTGTTTTTT
NA,TRBJ2-3,TRBD2,TRBV30,CAWSASGLASDTQYF,TGTGCCTGGAGTGCCTCGGGACTAGCGTCAGATACGCAGTATTTT
few,TRBJ1-2,NA,TRBV18,CASSPQGELGYTF,TGTGCCAGCTCACCACAGGGGGAACTTGGCTACACCTTC
NA,TRBJ1-5,NA,TRBV5-8,CASSLTRGQPQHF,TGTGCCAGCAGCTTGACCAGGGGTCAGCCCCAGCATTTT
NA,TRBJ1-2,NA,TRBV12-5,CASGFQGLNGYTF,TGTGCTAGTGGTTTTCAGGGACTTAATGGCTACACCTTC
few,TRBJ2-1,NA,TRBV4-2,CASSGHTSYNEQFF,TGTGCCAGCAGTGGACACACCTCCTACAATGAGCAGTTCTTC
NA,TRBJ2-1,TRBD1,TRBV2,CASLGDRGPNEQFF,TGTGCCAGCCTTGGGGACAGGGGCCCCAATGAGCAGTTCTTC
NA,TRBJ2-1,TRBD2,TRBV9,CASSVHGGFAYNEQFF,TGTGCCAGCAGCGTCCACGGGGGGTTCGCCTACAATGAGCAGTTCTTC
NA,TRBJ2-5,TRBD2,TRBV7-3,CASSPGLTGGEETQYF,TGTGCCAGCAGCCCAGGACTGACGGGAGGTGAGGAGACCCAGTACTTC
NA,TRBJ2-5,NA,TRBV11-2,CASSRGHLETQYF,TGTGCCAGCAGCCGCGGACATCTGGAGACCCAGTACTTC
NA,TRBJ2-7,NA,TRBV6-1,CASSEARADISYEQYF,TGTGCCAGCAGTGAAGCGAGGGCGGATATATCCTACGAGCAGTACTTC
NA,TRBJ2-3,NA,TRBV5-1,CASSDGTSTDTQYF,TGCGCCAGCAGCGACGGGACTAGCACAGATACGCAGTATTTT
once,TRBJ2-7,TRBD2,TRBV6-5,CASSWGGTLYEQYF,TGTGCCAGCAGTTGGGGGGGGACCCTCTACGAGCAGTACTTC
NA,TRBJ2-3,TRBD1,TRBV6-1,CASSLGQGAIDTQYF,TGTGCCAGCAGTCTCGGACAGGGGGCAATAGATACGCAGTATTTT
NA,TRBJ1-1,TRBD1,TRBV28,CASSLPWTGENTEAFF,TGTGCCAGCAGCCTACCGTGGACAGGGGAGAACACTGAAGCTTTCTTT
NA,TRBJ2-7,TRBD1,TRBV7-8,CASSLDGQGAEQYF,TGTGCCAGCAGCTTAGATGGACAGGGAGCCGAGCAGTACTTC
NA,TRBJ2-2,NA,TRBV2,CASSENRANTGELFF,TGTGCCAGCAGTGAGAACAGGGCAAACACCGGGGAGCTGTTTTTT
NA,TRBJ2-7,NA,TRBV27,CASSLGPSYEQYF,TGTGCCAGCAGTTTAGGGCCATCCTACGAGCAGTACTTC
NA,TRBJ1-5,NA,TRBV11-1,CASSRDSNQPQHF,TGTGCCAGCAGCCGAGATAGCAATCAGCCCCAGCATTTT
NA,TRBJ2-4,TRBD2,TRBV27,CASSPGGRLLHF,TGTGCCAGCAGCCCGGGGGGACGGCTGTTACACTTC
NA,TRBJ1-3,NA,TRBV10-3,CAISASRGTEGSGNTIYF,TGTGCCATCAGTGCAAGCCGCGGGACGGAGGGGTCGGGAAACACCATATATTTT
NA,TRBJ2-7,NA,TRBV18,CASSPQRADEQYF,TGTGCCAGCTCACCACAGAGGGCCGACGAGCAGTACTTC